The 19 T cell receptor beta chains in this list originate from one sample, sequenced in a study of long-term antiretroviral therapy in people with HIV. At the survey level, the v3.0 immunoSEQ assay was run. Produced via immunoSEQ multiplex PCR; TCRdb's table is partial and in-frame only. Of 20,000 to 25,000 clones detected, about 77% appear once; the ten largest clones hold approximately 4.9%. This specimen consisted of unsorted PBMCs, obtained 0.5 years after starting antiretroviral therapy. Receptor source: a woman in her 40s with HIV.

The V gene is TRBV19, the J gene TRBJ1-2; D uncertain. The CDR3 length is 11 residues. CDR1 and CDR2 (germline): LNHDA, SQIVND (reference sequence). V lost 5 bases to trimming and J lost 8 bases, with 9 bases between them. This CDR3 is CASSLGRGYTF. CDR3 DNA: TGTGCCAGTAGTCTGGGGAGAGGCTACACCTTC. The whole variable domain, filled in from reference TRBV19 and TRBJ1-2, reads DGGITQSPKYLFRKEGQNVTLSCEQNLNHDAMYWYRQDPGQGLRLIYYSQIVNDFQKGDIAEGYSVSREKKESFPLTVTSAQKNPTAFYLCASSLGRGYTFGSGTRLTVV.

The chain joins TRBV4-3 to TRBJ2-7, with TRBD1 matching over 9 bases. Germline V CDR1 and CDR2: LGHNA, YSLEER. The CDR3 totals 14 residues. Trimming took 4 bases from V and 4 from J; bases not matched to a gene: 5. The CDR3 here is CASSPTGQGYEQYF. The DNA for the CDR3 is TGCGCCAGCAGCCCTACCGGACAGGGGTACGAGCAGTACTTC.

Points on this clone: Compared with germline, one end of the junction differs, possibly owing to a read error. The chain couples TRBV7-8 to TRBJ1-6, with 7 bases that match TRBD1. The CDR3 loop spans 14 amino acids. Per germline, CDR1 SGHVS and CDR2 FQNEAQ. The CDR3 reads CASSPRDSQRSMDF. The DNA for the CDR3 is TGTGCCAGCAGCCCCCGGGACAGCCAACGGTCGATGGACTTT.

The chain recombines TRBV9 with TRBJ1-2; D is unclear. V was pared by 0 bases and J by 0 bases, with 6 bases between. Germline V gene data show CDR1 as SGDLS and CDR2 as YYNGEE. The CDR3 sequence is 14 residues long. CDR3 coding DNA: TGTGCCAGCAGCGTAGGGGTTTCTAACTATGGCTACACCTTC. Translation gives CASSVGVSNYGYTF.

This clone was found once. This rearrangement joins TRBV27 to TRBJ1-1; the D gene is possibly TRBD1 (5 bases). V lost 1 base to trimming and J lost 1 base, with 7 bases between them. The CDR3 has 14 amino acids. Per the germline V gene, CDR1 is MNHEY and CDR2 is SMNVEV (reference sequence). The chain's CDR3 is CASSLLGGNTEAFF. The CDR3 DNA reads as TGTGCCAGCAGTTTATTGGGGGGGAACACTGAAGCTTTCTTT.

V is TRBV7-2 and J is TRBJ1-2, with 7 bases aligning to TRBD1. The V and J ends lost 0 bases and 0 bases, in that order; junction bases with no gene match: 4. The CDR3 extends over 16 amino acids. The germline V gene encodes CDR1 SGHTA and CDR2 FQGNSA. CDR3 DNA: TGTGCCAGCAGCTTAGCAGGGACAGCGACTAACTATGGCTACACCTTC. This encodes CASSLAGTATNYGYTF.

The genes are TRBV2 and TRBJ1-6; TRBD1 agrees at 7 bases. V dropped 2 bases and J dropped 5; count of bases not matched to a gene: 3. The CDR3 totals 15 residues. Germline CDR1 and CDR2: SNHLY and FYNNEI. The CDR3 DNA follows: TGTGCCAGCAGTGAAAGGGGGCTGGATAATTCACCCCTCCACTTT. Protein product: CASSERGLDNSPLHF.

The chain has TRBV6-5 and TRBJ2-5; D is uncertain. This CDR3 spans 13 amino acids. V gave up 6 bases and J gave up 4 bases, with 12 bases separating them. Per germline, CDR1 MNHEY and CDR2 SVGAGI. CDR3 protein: CASSPRERETQYF. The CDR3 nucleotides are TGTGCCAGCAGCCCACGTGAAAGAGAGACCCAGTACTTC.

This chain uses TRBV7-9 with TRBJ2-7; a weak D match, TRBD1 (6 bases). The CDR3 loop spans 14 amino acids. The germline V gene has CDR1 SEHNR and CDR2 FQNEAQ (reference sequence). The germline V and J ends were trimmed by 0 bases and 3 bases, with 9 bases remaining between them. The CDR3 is CASSLAYRDYEQYF. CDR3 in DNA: TGTGCCAGCAGCTTAGCGTACAGGGACTACGAGCAGTACTTC.

DNA of the CDR3: TGTGCCAGCAGCTTAGTAGGCGGCCTCAATCAGCCCCAGCATTTT. Its translation is CASSLVGGLNQPQHF. This chain joins TRBV7-2 and TRBJ1-5; D not resolved. The CDR3 is 15 residues long. V shed 1 base and J shed 3 bases, with 10 bases lying between them. The V gene's germline CDR1 is SGHTA and CDR2 FQGNSA.

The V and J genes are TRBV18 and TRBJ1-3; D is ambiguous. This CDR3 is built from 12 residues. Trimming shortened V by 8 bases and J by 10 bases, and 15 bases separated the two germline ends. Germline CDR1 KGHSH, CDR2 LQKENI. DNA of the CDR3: TGTGCCAGCCGCGCTGAGATAGCTACCATATATTTT. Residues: CASRAEIATIYF.

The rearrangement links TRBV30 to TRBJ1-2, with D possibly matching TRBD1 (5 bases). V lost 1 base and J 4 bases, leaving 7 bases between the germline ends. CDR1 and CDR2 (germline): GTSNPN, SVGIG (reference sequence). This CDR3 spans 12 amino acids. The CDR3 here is CAWSAQGYGYTF. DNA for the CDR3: TGTGCCTGGAGTGCCCAGGGCTATGGCTACACCTTC.

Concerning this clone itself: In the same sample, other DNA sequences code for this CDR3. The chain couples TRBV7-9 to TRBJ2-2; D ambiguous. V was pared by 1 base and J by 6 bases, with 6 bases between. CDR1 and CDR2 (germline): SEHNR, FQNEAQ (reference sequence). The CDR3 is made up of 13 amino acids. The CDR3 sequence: CASSLGGAGELFF. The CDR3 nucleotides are TGTGCCAGCAGCTTAGGTGGTGCCGGGGAGCTGTTTTTT.

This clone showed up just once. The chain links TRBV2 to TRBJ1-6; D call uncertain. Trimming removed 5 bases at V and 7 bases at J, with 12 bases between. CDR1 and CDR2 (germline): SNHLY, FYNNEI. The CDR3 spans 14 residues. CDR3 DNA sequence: TGTGCCAGCAGTAAAACGGGGTTGAATTCACCCCTCCACTTT. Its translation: CASSKTGLNSPLHF.

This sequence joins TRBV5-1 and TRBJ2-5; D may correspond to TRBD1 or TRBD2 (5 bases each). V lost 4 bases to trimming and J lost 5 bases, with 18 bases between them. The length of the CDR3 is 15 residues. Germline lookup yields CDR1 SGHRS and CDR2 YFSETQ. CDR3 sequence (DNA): TGCGCCAGCAGCGATGTACGGGGCTCGGGGGAGACCCAGTACTTC. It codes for CASSDVRGSGETQYF.

DNA of the CDR3: TGTGCCAGCACCGAAAATATAGCGGGGGGAGATACGCAGTATTTT. Translating gives CASTENIAGGDTQYF. The rearrangement uses TRBV7-2 and TRBJ2-3, with 10 bases matching TRBD2. The CDR3 length is 15 residues. V lost 7 bases to trimming and J lost 5 bases; unmatched junction nucleotides: 9. Looked up from germline, CDR1 is SGHTA and CDR2 is FQGNSA.

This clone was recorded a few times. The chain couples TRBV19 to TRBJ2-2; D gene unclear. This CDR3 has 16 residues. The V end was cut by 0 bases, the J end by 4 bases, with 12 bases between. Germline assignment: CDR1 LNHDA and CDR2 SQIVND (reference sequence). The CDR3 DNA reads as TGTGCCAGTAGTATAGATCTATCGAGCTTCACCGGGGAGCTGTTTTTT. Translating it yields CASSIDLSSFTGELFF.

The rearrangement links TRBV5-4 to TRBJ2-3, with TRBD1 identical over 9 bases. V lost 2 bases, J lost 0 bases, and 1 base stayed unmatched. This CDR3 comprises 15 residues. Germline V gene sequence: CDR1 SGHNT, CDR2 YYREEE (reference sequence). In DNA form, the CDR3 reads TGTGCCAGCAGCTTAGGACAGGGGAGCACAGATACGCAGTATTTT. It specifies CASSLGQGSTDTQYF.

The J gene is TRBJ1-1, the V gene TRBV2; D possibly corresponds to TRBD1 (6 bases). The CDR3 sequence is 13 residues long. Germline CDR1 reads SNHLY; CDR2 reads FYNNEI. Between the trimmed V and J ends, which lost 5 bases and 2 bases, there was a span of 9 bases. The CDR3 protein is CASSWTENTEAFF. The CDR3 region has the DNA TGTGCCAGCAGTTGGACAGAAAACACTGAAGCTTTCTTT. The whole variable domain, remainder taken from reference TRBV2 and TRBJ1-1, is EPEVTQTPSHQVTQMGQEVILRCVPISNHLYFYWYRQILGQKVEFLVSFYNNEISEKSEIFDDQFSVERPDGSNFTLKIRSTKLEDSAMYFCASSWTENTEAFFGQGTRLTVV.